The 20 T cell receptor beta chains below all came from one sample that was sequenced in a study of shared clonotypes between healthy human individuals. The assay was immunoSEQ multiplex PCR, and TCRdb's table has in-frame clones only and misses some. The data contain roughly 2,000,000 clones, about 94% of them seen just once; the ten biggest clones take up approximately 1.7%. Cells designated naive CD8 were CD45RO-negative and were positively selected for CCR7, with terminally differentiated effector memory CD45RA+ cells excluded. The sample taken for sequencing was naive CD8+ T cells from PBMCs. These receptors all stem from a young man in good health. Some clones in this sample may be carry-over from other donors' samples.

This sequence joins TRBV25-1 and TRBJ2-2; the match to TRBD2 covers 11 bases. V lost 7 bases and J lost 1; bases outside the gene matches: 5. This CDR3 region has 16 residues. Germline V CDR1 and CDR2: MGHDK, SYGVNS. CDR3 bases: TGTGCCAGCACAGTAGGACTAGCGGGGAACACCGGGGAGCTGTTTTTT. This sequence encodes CASTVGLAGNTGELFF.

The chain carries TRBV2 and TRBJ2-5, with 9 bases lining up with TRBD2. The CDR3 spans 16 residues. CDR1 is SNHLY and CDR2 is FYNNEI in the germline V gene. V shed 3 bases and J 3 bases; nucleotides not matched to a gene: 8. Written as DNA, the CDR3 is TGTGCCAGCAGTGAGATAGCGGGAGAGGTGGAAGAGACCCAGTACTTC. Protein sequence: CASSEIAGEVEETQYF.

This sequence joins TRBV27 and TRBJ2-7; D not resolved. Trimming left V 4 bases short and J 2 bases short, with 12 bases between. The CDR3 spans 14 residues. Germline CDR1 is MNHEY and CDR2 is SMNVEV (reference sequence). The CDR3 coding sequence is TGTGCCAGCAGTTCCGGCCTGTTACCCTACGAGCAGTACTTC. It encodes CASSSGLLPYEQYF.

The CDR3: CASSLSTGASSYEQYF. In DNA, the CDR3 is TGTGCCAGCAGCTTATCCACAGGCGCGAGCTCCTACGAGCAGTACTTC. J is TRBJ2-7 and V is TRBV7-8; weak D call: TRBD1 (5 bases). The germline CDR1 and CDR2 sequences are SGHVS and FQNEAQ. There are 16 residues in the CDR3. V lost 2 bases and J 0 bases, leaving 14 bases between the germline ends.

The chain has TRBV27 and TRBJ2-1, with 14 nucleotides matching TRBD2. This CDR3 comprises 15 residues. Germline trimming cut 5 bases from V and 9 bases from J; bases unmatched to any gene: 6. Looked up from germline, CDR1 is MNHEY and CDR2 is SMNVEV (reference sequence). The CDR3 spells CASSPGTSGSREQFF. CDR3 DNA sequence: TGTGCCAGCAGTCCAGGGACTAGCGGGAGTCGTGAGCAGTTCTTC.

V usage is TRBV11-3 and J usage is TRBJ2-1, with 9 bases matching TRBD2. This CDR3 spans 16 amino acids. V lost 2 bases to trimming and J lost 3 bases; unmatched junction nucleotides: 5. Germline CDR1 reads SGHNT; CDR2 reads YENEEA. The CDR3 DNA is TGTGCCAGCAGCTTACGTAGCGGGAGAAGCTACAATGAGCAGTTCTTC. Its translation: CASSLRSGRSYNEQFF.

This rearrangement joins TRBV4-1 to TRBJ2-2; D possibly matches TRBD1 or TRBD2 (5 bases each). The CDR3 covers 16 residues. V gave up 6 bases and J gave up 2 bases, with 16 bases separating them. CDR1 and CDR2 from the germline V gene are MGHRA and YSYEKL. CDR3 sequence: CASSHGDGLNTGELFF. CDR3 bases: TGCGCCAGCAGTCACGGGGACGGGTTAAACACCGGGGAGCTGTTTTTT.

The CDR3 nucleotides read TGTGCCAGCAGCCCACCGACTAGCGGGAGAGTAAGGGATGAGCAGTTCTTC. Protein sequence: CASSPPTSGRVRDEQFF. The chain recombines TRBV7-8 with TRBJ2-1; 12 bases match TRBD2. CDR1 and CDR2 from the germline V gene are SGHVS and FQNEAQ. After removal of 5 bases from V and 8 bases from J, the junction contained 13 bases not matched to a gene. The CDR3 spans 17 residues.

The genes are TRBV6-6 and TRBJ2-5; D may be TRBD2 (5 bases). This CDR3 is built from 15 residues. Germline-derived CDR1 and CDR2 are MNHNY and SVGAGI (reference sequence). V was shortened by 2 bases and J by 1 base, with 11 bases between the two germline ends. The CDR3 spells CASSYPSGVQETQYF. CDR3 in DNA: TGTGCCAGCAGTTACCCAAGCGGAGTCCAAGAGACCCAGTACTTC.

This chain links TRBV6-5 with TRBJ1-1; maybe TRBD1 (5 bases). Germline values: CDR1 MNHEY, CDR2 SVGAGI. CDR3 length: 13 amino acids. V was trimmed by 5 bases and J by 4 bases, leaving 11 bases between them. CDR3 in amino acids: CASSPRGLTEAFF. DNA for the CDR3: TGTGCCAGCAGTCCAAGGGGACTCACTGAAGCTTTCTTT.

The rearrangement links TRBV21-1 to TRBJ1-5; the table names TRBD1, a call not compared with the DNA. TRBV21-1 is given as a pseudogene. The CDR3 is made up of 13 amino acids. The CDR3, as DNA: TGTGCCAGCAGCAAGGACAGACATCAGCCCCAGCATTTT. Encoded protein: CASSKDRHQPQHF.

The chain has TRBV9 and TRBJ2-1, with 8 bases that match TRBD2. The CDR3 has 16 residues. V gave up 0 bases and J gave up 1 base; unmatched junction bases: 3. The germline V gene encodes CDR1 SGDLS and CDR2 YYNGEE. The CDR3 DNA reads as TGTGCCAGCAGCGTAGGGAGCGGGAGATCCTACAATGAGCAGTTCTTC. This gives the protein CASSVGSGRSYNEQFF.

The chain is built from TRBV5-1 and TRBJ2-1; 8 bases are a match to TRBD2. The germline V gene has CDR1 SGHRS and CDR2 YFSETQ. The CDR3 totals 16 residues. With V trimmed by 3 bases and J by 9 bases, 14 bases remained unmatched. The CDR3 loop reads CASSSRLGLLAGEQFF. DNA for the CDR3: TGCGCCAGCAGCTCCCGATTGGGTCTCCTAGCGGGTGAGCAGTTCTTC.

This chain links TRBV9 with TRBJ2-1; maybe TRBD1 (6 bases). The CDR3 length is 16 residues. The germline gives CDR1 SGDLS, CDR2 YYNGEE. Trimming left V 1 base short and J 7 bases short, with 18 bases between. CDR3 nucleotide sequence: TGTGCCAGCAGCGTATCTGACAGGTCCCTGGGGAATGAGCAGTTCTTC. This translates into CASSVSDRSLGNEQFF.

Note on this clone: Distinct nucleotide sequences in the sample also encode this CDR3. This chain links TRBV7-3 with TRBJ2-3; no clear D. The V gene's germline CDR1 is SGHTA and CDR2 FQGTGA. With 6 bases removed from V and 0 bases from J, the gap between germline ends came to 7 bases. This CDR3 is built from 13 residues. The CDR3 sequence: CASSLGSTDTQYF. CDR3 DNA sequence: TGTGCCAGCAGTCTTGGTAGCACAGATACGCAGTATTTT.

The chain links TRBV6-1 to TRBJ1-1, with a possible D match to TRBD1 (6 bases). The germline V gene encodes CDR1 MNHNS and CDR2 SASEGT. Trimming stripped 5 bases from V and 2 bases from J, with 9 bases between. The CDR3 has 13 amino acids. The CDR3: CASSIQGNTEAFF. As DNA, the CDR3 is TGTGCCAGCAGTATACAGGGTAACACTGAAGCTTTCTTT.

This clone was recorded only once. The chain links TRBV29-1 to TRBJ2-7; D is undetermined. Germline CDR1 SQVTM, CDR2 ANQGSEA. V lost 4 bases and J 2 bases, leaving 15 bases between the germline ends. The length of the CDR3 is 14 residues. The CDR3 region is CSVVGWQEAYEQYF. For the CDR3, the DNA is TGCAGCGTTGTGGGATGGCAGGAAGCCTACGAGCAGTACTTC.

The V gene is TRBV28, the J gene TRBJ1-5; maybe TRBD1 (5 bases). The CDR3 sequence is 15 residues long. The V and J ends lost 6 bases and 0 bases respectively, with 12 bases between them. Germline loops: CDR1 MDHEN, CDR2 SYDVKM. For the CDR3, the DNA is TGTGCCAGCAGCCAAGGGACTTTTAGCAATCAGCCCCAGCATTTT. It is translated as CASSQGTFSNQPQHF. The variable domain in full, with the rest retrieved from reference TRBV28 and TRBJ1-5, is DVKVTQSSRYLVKRTGEKVFLECVQDMDHENMFWYRQDPGLGLRLIYFSYDVKMKEKGDIPEGYSVSREKKERFSLILESASTNQTSMYLCASSQGTFSNQPQHFGDGTRLSIL.

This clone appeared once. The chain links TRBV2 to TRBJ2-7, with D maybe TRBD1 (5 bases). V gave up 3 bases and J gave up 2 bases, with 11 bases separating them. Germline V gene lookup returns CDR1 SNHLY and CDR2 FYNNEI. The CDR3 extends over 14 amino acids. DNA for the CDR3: TGTGCCAGCAGTGAGTATGACAGCCCCTACGAGCAGTACTTC. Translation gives CASSEYDSPYEQYF.

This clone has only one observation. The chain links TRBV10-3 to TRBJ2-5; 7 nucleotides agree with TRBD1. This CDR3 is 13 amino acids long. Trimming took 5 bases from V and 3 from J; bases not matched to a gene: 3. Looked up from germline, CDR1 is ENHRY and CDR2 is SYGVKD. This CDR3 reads CAISRQGEETQYF. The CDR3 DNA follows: TGTGCCATCAGTCGACAGGGAGAAGAGACCCAGTACTTC.